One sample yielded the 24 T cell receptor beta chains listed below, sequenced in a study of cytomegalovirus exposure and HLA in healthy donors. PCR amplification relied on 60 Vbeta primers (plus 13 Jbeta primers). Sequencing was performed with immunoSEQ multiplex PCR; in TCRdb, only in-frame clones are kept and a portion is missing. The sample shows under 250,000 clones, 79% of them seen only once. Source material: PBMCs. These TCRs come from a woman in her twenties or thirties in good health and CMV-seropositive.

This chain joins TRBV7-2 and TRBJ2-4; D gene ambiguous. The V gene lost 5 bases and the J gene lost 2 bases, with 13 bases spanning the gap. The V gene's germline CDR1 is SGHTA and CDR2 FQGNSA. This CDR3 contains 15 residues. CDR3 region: CASSDQRVTKNIQYF. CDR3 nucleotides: TGTGCCAGCAGCGACCAACGGGTGACCAAAAACATTCAGTACTTC.

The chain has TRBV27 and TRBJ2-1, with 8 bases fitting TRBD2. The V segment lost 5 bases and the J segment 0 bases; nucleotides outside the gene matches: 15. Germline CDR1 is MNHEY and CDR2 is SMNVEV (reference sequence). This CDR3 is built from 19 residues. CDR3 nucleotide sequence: TGTGCCAGCAGTCCCCACGGGACTAGGGGACCCAGCTCCTACAATGAGCAGTTCTTC. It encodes CASSPHGTRGPSSYNEQFF.

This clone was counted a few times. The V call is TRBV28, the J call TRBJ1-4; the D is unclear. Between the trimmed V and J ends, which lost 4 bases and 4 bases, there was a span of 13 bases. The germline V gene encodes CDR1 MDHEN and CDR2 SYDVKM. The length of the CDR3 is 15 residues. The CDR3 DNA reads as TGTGCCAGCAGTTCGACCGGGAGAAGTAATGAAAAACTGTTTTTT. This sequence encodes CASSSTGRSNEKLFF.

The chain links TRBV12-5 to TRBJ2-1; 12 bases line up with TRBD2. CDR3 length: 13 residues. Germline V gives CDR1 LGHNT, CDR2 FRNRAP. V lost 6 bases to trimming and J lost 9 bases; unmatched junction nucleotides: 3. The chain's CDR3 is CASGLAGGVEQFF. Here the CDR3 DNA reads TGTGCTAGTGGCCTAGCGGGAGGGGTTGAGCAGTTCTTC.

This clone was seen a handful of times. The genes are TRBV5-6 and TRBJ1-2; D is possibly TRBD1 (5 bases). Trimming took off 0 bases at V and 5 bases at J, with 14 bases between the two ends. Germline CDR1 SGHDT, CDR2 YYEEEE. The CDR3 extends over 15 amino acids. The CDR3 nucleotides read TGTGCCAGCAGCTTGGCGGTGACAGCGATATATGGCTACACCTTC. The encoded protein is CASSLAVTAIYGYTF. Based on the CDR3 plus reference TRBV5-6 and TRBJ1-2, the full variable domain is DAGVTQSPTHLIKTRGQQVTLRCSPKSGHDTVSWYQQALGQGPQFIFQYYEEEERQRGNFPDRFSGHQFPNYSSELNVNALLLGDSALYLCASSLAVTAIYGYTFGSGTRLTVV.

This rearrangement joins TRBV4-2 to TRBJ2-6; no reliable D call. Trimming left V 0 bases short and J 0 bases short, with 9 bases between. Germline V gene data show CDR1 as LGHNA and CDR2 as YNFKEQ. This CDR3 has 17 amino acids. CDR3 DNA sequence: TGTGCCAGCAGCCAAGACCGCCGGAGCTCTGGGGCCAACGTCCTGACTTTC. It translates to CASSQDRRSSGANVLTF.

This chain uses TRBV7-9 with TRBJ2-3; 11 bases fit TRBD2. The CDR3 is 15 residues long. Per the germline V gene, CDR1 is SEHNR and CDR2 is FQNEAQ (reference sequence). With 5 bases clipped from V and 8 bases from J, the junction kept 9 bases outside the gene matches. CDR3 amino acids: CASSRRLAGLSTQYF. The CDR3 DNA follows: TGTGCCAGCAGCCGGAGACTAGCGGGGCTGAGTACGCAGTATTTT.

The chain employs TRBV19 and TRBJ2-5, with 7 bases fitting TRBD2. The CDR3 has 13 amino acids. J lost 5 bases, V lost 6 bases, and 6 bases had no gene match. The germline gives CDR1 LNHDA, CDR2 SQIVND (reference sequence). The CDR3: CASSPREGETQYF. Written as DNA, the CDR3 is TGTGCCAGTAGCCCCAGGGAGGGGGAGACCCAGTACTTC.

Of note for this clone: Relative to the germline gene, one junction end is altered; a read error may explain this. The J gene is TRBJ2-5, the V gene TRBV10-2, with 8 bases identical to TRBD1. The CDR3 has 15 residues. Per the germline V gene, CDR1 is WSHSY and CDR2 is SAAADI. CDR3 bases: TGCGCCAGCATTCCCGGGACAGGTAACCAAGAGACTCAGTACTTC. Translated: CASIPGTGNQETQYF.

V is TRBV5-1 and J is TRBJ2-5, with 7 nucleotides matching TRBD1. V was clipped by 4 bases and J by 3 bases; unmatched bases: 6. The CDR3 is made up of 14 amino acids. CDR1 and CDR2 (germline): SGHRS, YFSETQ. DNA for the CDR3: TGCGCCAGCAGCCTCTTCGACAGGGAAGAGACCCAGTACTTC. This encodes CASSLFDREETQYF. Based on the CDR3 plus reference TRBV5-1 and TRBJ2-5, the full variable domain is KAGVTQTPRYLIKTRGQQVTLSCSPISGHRSVSWYQQTPGQGLQFLFEYFSETQRNKGNFPGRFSGRQFSNSRSEMNVSTLELGDSALYLCASSLFDREETQYFGPGTRLLVL.

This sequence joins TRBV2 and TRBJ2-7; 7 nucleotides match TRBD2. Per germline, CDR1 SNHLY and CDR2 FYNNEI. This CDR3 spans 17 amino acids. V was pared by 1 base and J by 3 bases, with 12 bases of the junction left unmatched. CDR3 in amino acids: CASSEEPWGAGSYEQYF. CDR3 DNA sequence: TGTGCCAGCAGTGAAGAACCCTGGGGAGCGGGGAGCTACGAGCAGTACTTC.

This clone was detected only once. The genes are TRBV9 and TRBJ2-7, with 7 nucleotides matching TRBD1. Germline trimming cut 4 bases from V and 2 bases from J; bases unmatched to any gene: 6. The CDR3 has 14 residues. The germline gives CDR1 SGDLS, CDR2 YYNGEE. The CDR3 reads CASSYGQDTYEQYF. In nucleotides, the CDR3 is TGTGCCAGCAGCTACGGACAGGATACCTACGAGCAGTACTTC.

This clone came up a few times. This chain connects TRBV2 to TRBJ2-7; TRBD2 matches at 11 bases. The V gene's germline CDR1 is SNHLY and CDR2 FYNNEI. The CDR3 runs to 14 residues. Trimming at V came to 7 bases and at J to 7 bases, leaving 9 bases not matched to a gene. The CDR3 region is CASKLAGGPGEQYF. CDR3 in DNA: TGTGCCAGCAAGTTAGCGGGAGGGCCGGGTGAGCAGTACTTC.

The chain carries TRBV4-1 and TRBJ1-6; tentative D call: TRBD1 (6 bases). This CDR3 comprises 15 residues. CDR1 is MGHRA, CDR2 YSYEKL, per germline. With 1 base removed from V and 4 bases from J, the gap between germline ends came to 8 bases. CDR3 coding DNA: TGCGCCAGCAGCCAAGCACAGGGTTATAATTCACCCCTCCACTTT. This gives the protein CASSQAQGYNSPLHF.

The CDR3 DNA follows: TGTGCCAGCAGCTTAGAAAGGGGTCGGGAGACCCAGTACTTC. Residues: CASSLERGRETQYF. V usage is TRBV11-2 and J usage is TRBJ2-5; tentatively, D is TRBD1 (5 bases). The germline gives CDR1 SGHAT, CDR2 FQNNGV. The CDR3 extends over 14 amino acids. V lost 0 bases to trimming and J lost 5 bases, with 10 bases between them.

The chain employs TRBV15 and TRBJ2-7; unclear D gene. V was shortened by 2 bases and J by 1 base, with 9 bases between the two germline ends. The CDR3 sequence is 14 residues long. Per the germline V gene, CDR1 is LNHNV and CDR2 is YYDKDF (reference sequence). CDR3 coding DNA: TGTGCCACCAGCAGACCAGGTCCTTCCTACGAGCAGTACTTC. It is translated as CATSRPGPSYEQYF.

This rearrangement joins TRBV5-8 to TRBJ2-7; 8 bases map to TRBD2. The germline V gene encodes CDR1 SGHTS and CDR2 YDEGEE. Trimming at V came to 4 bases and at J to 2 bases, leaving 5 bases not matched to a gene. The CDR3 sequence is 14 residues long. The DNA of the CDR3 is TGTGCCAGCAGCCCAGGTAGCGGGGCCTACGAGCAGTACTTC. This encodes CASSPGSGAYEQYF.

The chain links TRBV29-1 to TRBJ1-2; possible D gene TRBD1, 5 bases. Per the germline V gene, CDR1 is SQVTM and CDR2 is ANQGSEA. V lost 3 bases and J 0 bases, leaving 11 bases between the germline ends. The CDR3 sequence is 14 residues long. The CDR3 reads CSVEVTDSNYGYTF. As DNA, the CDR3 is TGCAGCGTTGAGGTGACAGACTCTAACTATGGCTACACCTTC.

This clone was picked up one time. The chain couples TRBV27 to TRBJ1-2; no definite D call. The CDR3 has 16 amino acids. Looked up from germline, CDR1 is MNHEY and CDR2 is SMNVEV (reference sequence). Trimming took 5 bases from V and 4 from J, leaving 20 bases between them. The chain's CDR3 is CASSPESAGRGYGYTF. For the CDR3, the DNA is TGTGCCAGCAGTCCCGAATCAGCGGGGAGAGGCTATGGCTACACCTTC.

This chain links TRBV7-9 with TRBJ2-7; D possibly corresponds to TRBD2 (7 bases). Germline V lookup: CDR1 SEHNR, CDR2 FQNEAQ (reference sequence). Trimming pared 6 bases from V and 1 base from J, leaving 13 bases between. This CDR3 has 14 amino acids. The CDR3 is CASSLGGGSYEQYF. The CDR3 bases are TGTGCCAGCAGTCTAGGGGGGGGTTCCTACGAGCAGTACTTC.

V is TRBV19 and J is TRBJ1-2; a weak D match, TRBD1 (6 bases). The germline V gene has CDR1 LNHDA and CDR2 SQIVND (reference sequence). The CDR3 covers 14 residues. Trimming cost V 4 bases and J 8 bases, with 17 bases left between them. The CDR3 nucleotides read TGTGCCAGTAGTACCCGACTGGGGGGGGGCGGCTACACCTTC. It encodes CASSTRLGGGGYTF.

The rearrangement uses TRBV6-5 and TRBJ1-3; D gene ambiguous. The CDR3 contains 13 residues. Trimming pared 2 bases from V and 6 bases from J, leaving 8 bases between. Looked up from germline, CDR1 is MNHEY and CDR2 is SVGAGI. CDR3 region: CASSYAGENTIYF. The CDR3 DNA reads TGTGCCAGCAGTTACGCGGGTGAAAACACCATATATTTT.

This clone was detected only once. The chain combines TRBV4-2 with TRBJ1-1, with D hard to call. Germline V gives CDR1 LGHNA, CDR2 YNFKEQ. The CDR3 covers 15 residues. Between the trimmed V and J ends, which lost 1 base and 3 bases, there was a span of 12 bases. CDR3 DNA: TGTGCCAGCAGCCAAGTAGAGGTTCGCGACACTGAAGCTTTCTTT. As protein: CASSQVEVRDTEAFF.

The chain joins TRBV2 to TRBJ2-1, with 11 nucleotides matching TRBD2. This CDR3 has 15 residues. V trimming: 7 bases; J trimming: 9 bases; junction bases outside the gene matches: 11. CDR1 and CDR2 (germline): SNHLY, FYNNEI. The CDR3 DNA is TGTGCCAGCACCTCCGTAGCGGGAGGGCTTGGTGAGCAGTTCTTC. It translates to CASTSVAGGLGEQFF.